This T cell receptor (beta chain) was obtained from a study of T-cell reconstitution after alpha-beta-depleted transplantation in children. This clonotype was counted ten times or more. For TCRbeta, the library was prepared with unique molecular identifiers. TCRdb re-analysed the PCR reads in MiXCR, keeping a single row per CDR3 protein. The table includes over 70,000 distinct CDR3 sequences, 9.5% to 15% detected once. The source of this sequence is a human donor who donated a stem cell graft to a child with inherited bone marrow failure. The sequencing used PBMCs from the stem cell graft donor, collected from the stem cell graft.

DNA for the CDR3: TGTGCCAGCAGCCAAGTCGGCACAGGGACCTACGAGCAGTACTTC. It is translated as CASSQVGTGTYEQYF. The V and J genes are TRBV4-2 and TRBJ2-7; D might be TRBD1 (6 bases). CDR3 size: 15 residues. The germline CDR1 and CDR2 sequences are LGHNA and YNFKEQ. Trimming left V 1 base short and J 2 bases short, with 12 bases between.